The present T cell receptor (beta chain) was sequenced within a study of cytomegalovirus exposure and HLA in healthy donors. The primer mix had 60 Vbeta and 13 Jbeta primers. Measured with immunoSEQ multiplex PCR; TCRdb has only the in-frame clones, and not every one. The repertoire consists of a few hundred thousand clones, with about 80% occurring once and the leading ten covering roughly 7.4%. Concerning this clone itself: The antigen is undetermined.

Whole-study results and caveats: Reportedly, TCR beta sequences accurately predicted HLA-A and HLA-B alleles in most subjects. Rates of TCR association differed by HLA locus in a later analysis, with DRB1 highest and HLA-C lowest.

The sample was PBMCs. The clonotype comes from an older woman in good health and CMV-seropositive.

Written as DNA, the CDR3 is TGCGCCAGCAGCCAAGGAGGGGGAGGGCCCATAAACAATGAGCAGTTCTTC. Encoded protein: CASSQGGGGPINNEQFF. This rearrangement joins TRBV4-1 to TRBJ2-1, with a weak D call TRBD2 (7 bases). CDR1 is MGHRA, CDR2 YSYEKL, per germline. The CDR3 contains 17 residues. V gave up 1 base and J gave up 5 bases, with 18 bases separating them.